The 21 T cell receptor beta chains listed next were all sequenced from one sample in a study of blood T cells in healthy people across ages. Sample-barcoded 5' priming and a J-beta primer mix drove a second PCR of roughly 6 to 12 cycles. Using its own MiXCR run on the 5' RACE reads, TCRdb lists one record per CDR3 protein. The table lists some 760,000 distinct CDR3 sequences, around 25% of them singletons, with 9.4% in the top ten. The same specimen was also included in a second study, on T cells of mothers and their children.

The sequenced material came from blood. The receptors stem from a boy between 10 and 17 years old in good health.

This sequence joins TRBV7-2 and TRBJ1-2, with D maybe TRBD1 (5 bases). Germline-derived CDR1 and CDR2 are SGHTA and FQGNSA. The CDR3 is made up of 16 amino acids. V lost 0 bases and J lost 2, with 13 bases in between. DNA of the CDR3: TGTGCCAGCAGCTTAGCCAGTGACAGACAAAACTATGGCTACACCTTC. This sequence encodes CASSLASDRQNYGYTF. Full variable domain (missing parts from reference TRBV7-2 and TRBJ1-2): GAGVSQSPSNKVTEKGKDVELRCDPISGHTALYWYRQSLGQGLEFLIYFQGNSAPDKSGLPSDRFSAERTGGSVSTLTIQRTQQEDSAVYLCASSLASDRQNYGYTFGSGTRLTVV.

The rearrangement links TRBV6-6 to TRBJ2-7; D may be TRBD1 (8 bases). V was pared by 6 bases and J by 0 bases, with 15 bases between. CDR1 is MNHNY and CDR2 is SVGAGI in the germline V gene (reference sequence). This CDR3 region has 15 residues. The CDR3: CASSEQGGPSYEQYF. CDR3 nucleotide sequence: TGTGCCAGCAGCGAACAGGGGGGGCCCTCCTACGAGCAGTACTTC.

This rearrangement joins TRBV15 to TRBJ1-5; TRBD1 agrees at 7 bases. The CDR3 has 18 amino acids. Germline trimming cut 0 bases from V and 2 bases from J; bases unmatched to any gene: 10. Germline CDR1 reads LNHNV; CDR2 reads YYDKDF (reference sequence). The CDR3 reads CATSRDRPGGSGNQPQHF. CDR3 in DNA: TGTGCCACCAGCAGAGATCGGCCAGGGGGATCGGGCAATCAGCCCCAGCATTTT.

As to this clonotype: A much bigger clone sits one base away, suggesting this may be a read error. The genes are TRBV7-9 and TRBJ2-3, with 8 bases aligning to TRBD2. Unmatched junction bases numbered 5, after V lost 5 bases and J lost 1 base. The germline gives CDR1 SEHNR, CDR2 FQNEAQ (reference sequence). The CDR3 sequence is 15 residues long. CDR3 sequence: CASSRAGVGTDTQYF. The CDR3 coding sequence is TGTGCCAGCAGCCGAGCGGGAGTCGGCACAGATACGCAGTATTTT.

This clonotype was seen a few times. The chain couples TRBV29-1 to TRBJ2-7; D not certain. The CDR3 loop spans 14 amino acids. Trimming removed 0 bases from V and 2 bases from J, with 11 bases in between. CDR1 and CDR2 from the germline V gene are SQVTM and ANQGSEA. CDR3 sequence reads: CSVEDPGETYEQYF. The CDR3 DNA is TGCAGCGTTGAAGATCCCGGAGAAACCTACGAGCAGTACTTC.

This clonotype has a handful of counts. The chain combines TRBV4-1 with TRBJ2-7, with D perhaps given as TRBD1 or TRBD2 (5 bases each). Germline V CDR1 and CDR2: MGHRA, YSYEKL. Trimming took off 5 bases at V and 10 bases at J, with 18 bases between the two ends. The CDR3 runs to 13 residues. CDR3 protein: CASSGPGTLLQYF. Written as DNA, the CDR3 is TGCGCCAGCAGCGGTCCCGGGACCCTCCTTCAGTACTTC.

The chain joins TRBV7-3 to TRBJ1-2; no firm D call. V shed 2 bases and J shed 8 bases, with 12 bases lying between them. This CDR3 has 13 residues. The germline CDR1 and CDR2 sequences are SGHTA and FQGTGA. CDR3 DNA: TGTGCCAGCAGCTTAGGACCTCAGGCAGGCTACACCTTC. Its protein is CASSLGPQAGYTF.

This clonotype was counted between two and nine times. The chain employs TRBV18 and TRBJ2-5; no reliable D call. The J call could be wrong; TRBJ2-7 is a better fit for the DNA end. The germline V gene has CDR1 KGHSH and CDR2 LQKENI. The CDR3 spans 12 residues. CDR3 loop: CASSLTHYEQYF. The CDR3 DNA reads as TGTGCCAGCTCGCTAACACACTACGAGCAGTACTTC.

Turning to this clonotype: One end of the junction fails to match germline, which may point to a read error. The chain has TRBV11-3 and TRBJ2-3; 7 bases map to TRBD2. The CDR3 extends over 17 amino acids. Germline values: CDR1 SGHNT, CDR2 YENEEA. CDR3 in amino acids: CASSPRVAGVTTDTQYF. The CDR3 nucleotides read TGTGCCAGCAGCCCCAGGGTTGCGGGGGTTACCACAGATACACAGTATTTT.

This clonotype was seen a few times. The chain recombines TRBV19 with TRBJ1-4, with 7 positions matching TRBD1. Germline loops: CDR1 LNHDA, CDR2 SQIVND (reference sequence). V lost 4 bases to trimming and J lost 7 bases; unmatched junction nucleotides: 9. This CDR3 has 15 residues. CDR3 amino acids: CASSTHRGLGEKLFF. CDR3 in DNA: TGTGCCAGTAGTACGCACAGGGGACTTGGTGAAAAACTGTTTTTT.

This chain connects TRBV7-3 to TRBJ2-7, with 7 bases identical to TRBD2. Germline loops: CDR1 SGHTA, CDR2 FQGTGA. CDR3 size: 13 residues. V was pared by 0 bases and J by 6 bases, with 2 bases of the junction left unmatched. In nucleotides, the CDR3 is TGTGCCAGCAGCTTAACGTCGGGGGGCGAGCAGTACTTC. Its translation: CASSLTSGGEQYF.

The CDR3 region has the DNA TGCAGCGTTGTGCCAGCGAACACTGAAGCTTTCTTT. The encoded protein is CSVVPANTEAFF. This sequence joins TRBV29-1 and TRBJ1-1, with unresolved D. Trimming removed 4 bases from V and 1 base from J, with 7 bases in between. CDR3 length: 12 amino acids. Germline-derived CDR1 and CDR2 are SQVTM and ANQGSEA.

The chain joins TRBV7-9 to TRBJ1-4; no firm D call. V lost 4 bases to trimming and J lost 6 bases, with 6 bases between them. This CDR3 comprises 12 residues. Germline assignment: CDR1 SEHNR and CDR2 FQNEAQ (reference sequence). CDR3 nucleotides: TGTGCCAGCAGCTCTTTGGATGAAAAACTGTTTTTT. Translating it yields CASSSLDEKLFF.

This clonotype was seen ten or more times. The chain uses TRBV7-9 and TRBJ2-7; tentative D call: TRBD1 (5 bases). The CDR3 contains 12 residues. V was pared by 6 bases and J by 5 bases, with 11 bases between. Germline loops: CDR1 SEHNR, CDR2 FQNEAQ (reference sequence). The CDR3 loop is CASSLLGDEQYF. CDR3 sequence (DNA): TGTGCCAGCAGTTTATTAGGGGACGAGCAGTACTTC.

The J gene is TRBJ2-5, the V gene TRBV29-1, with 8 bases identical to TRBD1. Judging by the DNA end, TRBJ2-7 fits better; the J call may be wrong. This CDR3 has 12 residues. From germline, CDR1 is SQVTM and CDR2 ANQGSEA. The CDR3 is CSGSTGDYEQYF. The CDR3 DNA reads TGCAGCGGATCGACAGGGGACTACGAGCAGTACTTC.

V and J are TRBV7-8 and TRBJ2-3, with D tentatively TRBD2 (5 bases). Germline CDR1 reads SGHVS; CDR2 reads FQNEAQ. V was trimmed by 1 base and J by 0 bases, leaving 14 bases between them. The CDR3 runs to 17 residues. The CDR3 loop is CASSLGRTVSSTDTQYF. In nucleotides, the CDR3 is TGTGCCAGCAGCTTAGGGAGGACGGTATCAAGCACAGATACGCAGTATTTT.

As to this clonotype: An end of the junction does not agree with germline; a read error may underlie this. The chain is built from TRBV4-2 and TRBJ1-4; D possibly corresponds to TRBD1 (5 bases). The CDR3 contains 15 residues. CDR1 and CDR2 from the germline V gene are LGHNA and YNFKEQ. CDR3 in DNA: TGTGCCAGCAGCCAAGATGTAGGGACTAGTGAAAAACCGTTTTTT. Its protein is CASSQDVGTSEKPFF.

The gene calls are TRBV6-5 and TRBJ2-4; a weak D match, TRBD2 (6 bases). CDR1 is MNHEY, CDR2 SVGAGI, per germline. Trimming stripped 4 bases from V and 5 bases from J, with 12 bases between. The CDR3 length is 14 residues. Here the CDR3 reads CASSSAGRENIQYF. CDR3 DNA sequence: TGTGCCAGCAGTTCGGCGGGACGAGAAAACATTCAGTACTTC.

The rearrangement links TRBV11-2 to TRBJ2-1; possibly TRBD2 for D (6 bases). Deletions cut 5 bases from V and 3 bases from J, with 20 bases between. This CDR3 region has 17 residues. Germline V CDR1 and CDR2: SGHAT, FQNNGV. The DNA for the CDR3 is TGTGCCAGCAGCCTCCCTCGGCCGGGGAGGTTCTACAATGAGCAGTTCTTC. This gives the protein CASSLPRPGRFYNEQFF. Based on the CDR3 plus reference TRBV11-2 and TRBJ2-1, the full variable domain is EAGVAQSPRYKIIEKRQSVAFWCNPISGHATLYWYQQILGQGPKLLIQFQNNGVVDDSQLPKDRFSAERLKGVDSTLKIQPAKLEDSAVYLCASSLPRPGRFYNEQFFGPGTRLTVL.

This clonotype was detected only a few times. The genes are TRBV9 and TRBJ1-5; possibly TRBD1 for D (5 bases). Trimming cost V 2 bases and J 5 bases, with 11 bases left between them. This CDR3 comprises 14 residues. Looked up from germline, CDR1 is SGDLS and CDR2 is YYNGEE. In nucleotides, the CDR3 is TGTGCCAGCAGCGTGGGACGGGGTGATCAGCCCCAGCATTTT. This encodes CASSVGRGDQPQHF.

This clonotype was found once. The chain couples TRBV18 to TRBJ2-5; 12 bases align to TRBD1. This CDR3 comprises 17 residues. Trimming at V came to 4 bases and at J to 4 bases, leaving 10 bases not matched to a gene. Germline loops: CDR1 KGHSH, CDR2 LQKENI. The CDR3 DNA sequence: TGTGCCAGCTCACGGGACAGGGGGCAGTTTCGCGGAGAGACCCAGTACTTC. This translates into CASSRDRGQFRGETQYF. The whole variable domain, remainder taken from reference TRBV18 and TRBJ2-5, is NAGVMQNPRHLVRRRGQEARLRCSPMKGHSHVYWYRQLPEEGLKFMVYLQKENIIDESGMPKERFSAEFPKEGPSILRIQQVVRGDSAAYFCASSRDRGQFRGETQYFGPGTRLLVL.